The next 11 T cell receptor beta chains were all read from a single sample in a study of identical twins. TCRdb independently ran MiXCR on the 5' RACE reads; one entry per CDR3 protein. The table lists some 330,000 distinct CDR3 sequences, approximately 9.1% of them singletons. The sequenced sample consisted of naive T cells sorted from blood. The receptor set was obtained from a woman between 45 and 65 years old in good health.

This clonotype was detected a few times. The chain employs TRBV27 and TRBJ2-5; D possibly uses TRBD1 or TRBD2 (5 bases each). The ends were cut back, 5 bases at V and 5 bases at J, with 15 bases in the middle. From germline, CDR1 is MNHEY and CDR2 SMNVEV (reference sequence). The CDR3 is 14 residues long. The CDR3, as DNA: TGTGCCAGCAGTCCCCAGGGAGTAGGCGAGACCCAGTACTTC. It translates to CASSPQGVGETQYF.

This clonotype was counted between two and nine times. V usage is TRBV10-3 and J usage is TRBJ2-1; TRBD2 might be the D (6 bases). The CDR3 contains 12 residues. CDR1 and CDR2 from the germline V gene are ENHRY and SYGVKD. The V end lost 6 bases, the J end lost 4 bases, and 7 bases lay between the germline ends. The CDR3 sequence is CAIREGYNEQFF. CDR3 in DNA: TGTGCCATCAGGGAGGGATACAATGAGCAGTTCTTC.

The sample holds many counts of this clonotype. The gene calls are TRBV7-2 and TRBJ2-5; 8 bases map to TRBD2. J gave up 2 bases and V 0 bases, and 8 bases lay outside the gene matches. This CDR3 contains 17 residues. From germline, CDR1 is SGHTA and CDR2 FQGNSA. The CDR3 sequence is CASSLASGSLGQETQYF. CDR3 nucleotide sequence: TGTGCCAGCAGCTTAGCGAGCGGGAGTTTGGGTCAAGAGACCCAGTACTTC.

This clonotype was picked up a small number of times. The rearrangement joins TRBV18 to TRBJ2-1, with D hard to call. The germline V gene has CDR1 KGHSH and CDR2 LQKENI. This CDR3 region has 17 residues. The ends were cut back, 5 bases at V and 7 bases at J, with 24 bases in the middle. CDR3 region: CASSDNLDRVLRNEQFF. As DNA, the CDR3 is TGTGCCAGCTCAGACAACTTAGATAGGGTTCTTCGGAATGAGCAGTTCTTC.

This clonotype was seen only a few times. The chain links TRBV7-2 to TRBJ2-1; unclear D gene. Germline assignment: CDR1 SGHTA and CDR2 FQGNSA. The CDR3 length is 15 residues. The V end was cut by 3 bases, the J end by 2 bases, with 11 bases between. DNA for the CDR3: TGTGCCAGCAGCTTGGACCCGTATACCTACAATGAGCAGTTCTTC. It specifies CASSLDPYTYNEQFF.

This clonotype was counted between two and nine times. The chain links TRBV20-1 to TRBJ2-3; 8 bases agree with TRBD2. The CDR3 extends over 13 amino acids. The ends lost 6 bases at V and 5 bases at J; junction bases unmatched: 7. The germline V gene has CDR1 DFQATT and CDR2 SNEGSKA (reference sequence). The CDR3 DNA follows: TGCAGTGCCCCGGTTCTAGCGGGAGATACGCAGTATTTT. Protein product: CSAPVLAGDTQYF.

This clonotype has a handful of counts. The chain couples TRBV5-1 to TRBJ2-2; 13 bases map to TRBD2. CDR3 length: 18 residues. Germline trimming cut 2 bases from V and 6 bases from J; bases unmatched to any gene: 10. Germline V gene sequence: CDR1 SGHRS, CDR2 YFSETQ. DNA of the CDR3: TGCGCCAGCAGCTTTTGGACTAGCGGGGGTTTAACAGCCGGGGAGCTGTTTTTT. This encodes CASSFWTSGGLTAGELFF.

The V call is TRBV11-3, the J call TRBJ1-6, with 7 bases lining up with TRBD1. This CDR3 spans 16 amino acids. The germline CDR1 and CDR2 sequences are SGHNT and YENEEA. V was clipped by 5 bases and J by 4 bases; unmatched bases: 8. The CDR3 coding sequence is TGTGCCAGCAGCCCAGCCGGGACAGATTATAATTCACCCCTCCACTTT. Encoded protein: CASSPAGTDYNSPLHF.

Notes on this clonotype: The junction and the germline gene differ at one end; a read error may be behind it. The rearrangement links TRBV18 to TRBJ1-4; weak D call: TRBD1 (5 bases). The CDR3 is 14 amino acids. In germline, CDR1 is KGHSH, CDR2 LQKENI. This CDR3 reads CASSPGPTNEKLFF. In DNA, the CDR3 is TGTGCCAGCTCACCGGGACCAACGAATGAAAAACTGTTTTTT.

The chain carries TRBV7-9 and TRBJ2-3; either TRBD1 or TRBD2 may fit D (6 bases each). This CDR3 comprises 17 residues. The V gene's germline CDR1 is SEHNR and CDR2 FQNEAQ (reference sequence). V dropped 8 bases and J dropped 3 bases, with 24 bases sitting between them. In DNA, the CDR3 is TGTGCCAGCCTAGCGACTGGGGGGCCGCGGGTGACAGATACGCAGTATTTT. Its translation is CASLATGGPRVTDTQYF.

This clonotype was recorded at least ten times. The chain uses TRBV12-3 or TRBV12-4 and TRBJ1-2; D is undetermined. The CDR3 sequence is 13 residues long. The V end was cut by 6 bases, the J end by 8 bases, with 16 bases between. CDR3 in amino acids: CASSPGKTGGYTF. For the CDR3, the DNA is TGTGCCAGCAGCCCGGGGAAGACTGGGGGCTACACCTTC.